This TCR beta chain was identified during a study of blood T cell repertoires in COVID-19. Looking at the study overall: PBMCs, B-cell-depleted T cells, or T cells provided the cDNA or gDNA that made up the material.

This clone showed up just once. The method was immunoSEQ multiplex PCR; TCRdb's version includes in-frame clones alone and lacks a portion of them. Of around 80,000 clones listed, approximately 85% are singletons. Germline V gene lookup returns CDR1 SGHKS and CDR2 YYEKEE (reference sequence). The ends lost 2 bases at V and 3 bases at J; junction bases unmatched: 12. The CDR3 runs to 17 residues. What was sequenced was peripheral blood. The sequence was collected from a man aged 45-65 years with COVID-19, enrolled during active disease. The chain couples TRBV5-5 to TRBJ2-7; TRBD1 matches at 9 bases. The CDR3, as DNA: TGTGCCAGCAGCTTATCTTTGGGGACAGGGCAAAACTACGAGCAGTACTTC. Encoded protein: CASSLSLGTGQNYEQYF.